This T cell receptor (beta chain) was found in a study of molecular identifiers for immune sequencing clone quantification. Study information: Naive CD8 RNA (approximately 20,000 or 100,000 cells) was divided into five aliquots, with four sequenced.

Naive CD8 T cells were sorted as CD8+CD4-CCR7+CD45RA+. Whole-study findings and limits: Shared barcodes on identical TCR molecules could underestimate the sizes of highly expanded clones.

The germline CDR1 and CDR2 sequences are SEHNR and FQNEAQ (reference sequence). Between the trimmed V and J ends, which lost 1 base and 3 bases, there was a span of 16 bases. This CDR3 spans 16 amino acids. Concerning this clonotype itself: Its target is unknown.

Preparation methods for the bulk TCR libraries were those previously described, with listed TCR primers. TCRdb re-called the PCR reads through MiXCR, storing one row per CDR3 protein. The sample lists about 500,000 distinct CDR3 sequences, 20% to 25% occurring once. The chain combines TRBV7-9 with TRBJ2-7; D not certain. The TCR comes from a human donor in good health. Some libraries in this study had Jurkat cell RNA spiked in. The sequenced sample consisted of naive CD8+ T cells from blood, with Jurkat cell RNA spiked in. Subset specified: FACS-sorted CD8+CD4-CCR7+CD45RA+ naive T cells. For the CDR3, the DNA is TGTGCCAGCAGCTTAGATTCCGGGCCCATACTCTACGAGCAGTACTTC. It translates to CASSLDSGPILYEQYF.